The sequence of this T cell receptor (beta chain) was determined in a study of spatial heterogeneity in lung cancer. As for time point: sample taken at primary tumor resection. Material for sequencing was whole RNA from tumor, nontumor lung or frozen PBMC, left unsorted. This clonotype was recorded many times. Each CDR3 protein is one row after TCRdb ran MiXCR on the 5' RACE reads. The table lists approximately 39,000 distinct CDR3 sequences, about 6% of them singletons. V dropped 9 bases and J dropped 7; count of bases not matched to a gene: 16. Germline V gives CDR1 SGHVS, CDR2 FQNEAQ. The CDR3 runs to 15 residues.

This specimen consisted of PBMCs, obtained at surgery. V and J are TRBV7-8 and TRBJ1-1; TRBD1 aligns across 8 bases. This sequence was found in a male donor with early-stage non-small cell lung cancer. Here the CDR3 reads CASETGQVGMGEAFF. The CDR3 DNA reads TGTGCCAGTGAAACGGGACAGGTTGGGATGGGTGAAGCTTTCTTT.